The source of this T cell receptor (beta chain) is a study of T cells in Graves' hyperthyroidism and ophthalmopathy. Notes on the study in general: Blood also carried most thyroid clonotypes expanded above 0.001.

A single count supports this clonotype. Its antigen is not known. When ophthalmopathy did not progress within 18 months, Graves' hyperthyroidism was considered stable. Diagnosis relied on clinical symptoms, serum thyroxine and TRAb, thyroid ultrasound and orbital computed tomography. Amplification of TCR beta CDR3 regions was performed using RNA transcripts as template. First-round RT-PCR of the TCR CDR3 relied on the HTBI primer set. TCRdb redid the calling of the multiplex PCR reads with MiXCR, one entry per CDR3 protein. The sample comprises 250,000 to 350,000 distinct CDR3 sequences, roughly 17% of which are singletons, and roughly 33% rests with the top ten. Sequencing was done on a sample of blood. The sequence was obtained from a man younger than 45 with Graves' hyperthyroidism.

The CDR3 loop is CASSPRWGQSPFTYF. The CDR3 DNA reads TGTGCCAGCAGCCCCCGGTGGGGACAGTCTCCTTTCACTTACTTC. This sequence joins TRBV7-8 and TRBJ2-5, with 7 nucleotides matching TRBD1. This CDR3 is 15 amino acids long. CDR1 and CDR2 (germline): SGHVS, FQNEAQ. Losses at the gene ends were 5 bases for V and 14 bases for J; bases not matched to a gene: 20. Based on the CDR3 plus reference TRBV7-8 and TRBJ2-5, the full variable domain is GAGVSQSPRYKVAKRGQDVALRCDPISGHVSLFWYQQALGQGPEFLTYFQNEAQLDKSGLPSDRFFAERPEGSVSTLKIQRTQQEDSAVYLCASSPRWGQSPFTYFGPGTRLLVL.